The 20 T cell receptor beta chains presented below share a single source sample, sequenced in a study of blood T cell repertoires in COVID-19 (dated by TCRdb to about 2020). Receptor libraries were prepared by the immunoSEQ multiplex PCR assay. TCRdb limited this immuneACCESS table to in-frame rearrangements with V and J called. A share of clones is missing; checked studies link under half to unresolved V genes, and the rest is unexplained. Within this sample are 140,000 to 150,000 clones, with over 70% of them counted one time only. The ten most abundant clones make up about 2% of the sample. The specimen sequenced was peripheral blood. These receptors were taken from a woman in her sixties or seventies with acute or convalescent COVID-19.

This chain joins TRBV19 and TRBJ1-5, with 7 positions matching TRBD1. After removal of 4 bases from V and 1 base from J, the junction contained 7 bases not matched to a gene. The CDR3 runs to 16 residues. CDR1 is LNHDA, CDR2 SQIVND, per germline (reference sequence). CDR3 sequence (DNA): TGTGCCAGTAGTACGACCTACAGGGGAAGCAATCAGCCCCAGCATTTT. Translated: CASSTTYRGSNQPQHF.

The V and J genes are TRBV28 and TRBJ1-2, with TRBD1 matching over 8 bases. CDR3 size: 17 residues. Germline V gene lookup returns CDR1 MDHEN and CDR2 SYDVKM. Trimming cost V 6 bases and J 8 bases; bases outside gene matches: 20. The CDR3 DNA follows: TGTGCCAGCAGGCAGGTCCCTTTTACAGGGGGATCTGAGGGCTACACCTTC. It yields the protein CASRQVPFTGGSEGYTF.

This chain joins TRBV7-6 and TRBJ1-1; TRBD1 matches 8 bases. CDR1 and CDR2 from the germline V gene are SGHVS and FNYEAQ. The CDR3 has 15 amino acids. The V and J ends lost 2 bases and 3 bases, in that order; junction bases with no gene match: 5. As DNA, the CDR3 is TGTGCCAGCAGCTTACCGACAGGGGCGGACACTGAAGCTTTCTTT. It codes for CASSLPTGADTEAFF.

V usage is TRBV14 and J usage is TRBJ2-7; 7 bases fit TRBD2. The trim removed 1 base at V and 2 bases at J, leaving 5 bases unmatched. Per the germline V gene, CDR1 is SGHDN and CDR2 is FVKESK. CDR3 length: 15 amino acids. The chain's CDR3 is CASSQGLADTYEQYF. The CDR3 nucleotides read TGTGCCAGCAGCCAAGGTCTAGCGGATACCTACGAGCAGTACTTC.

The CDR3 sequence is CASSIIVGGDQPQHF. The CDR3 DNA sequence: TGTGCCAGTAGTATCATTGTCGGGGGGGATCAGCCCCAGCATTTT. This rearrangement joins TRBV19 to TRBJ1-5; D possibly corresponds to TRBD1 (5 bases). Trimming removed 3 bases at V and 5 bases at J, with 14 bases between. Germline CDR1 and CDR2: LNHDA and SQIVND (reference sequence). This CDR3 contains 15 residues.

The chain links TRBV18 to TRBJ2-7, with 7 bases aligning to TRBD2. The CDR3 spans 15 residues. Per germline, CDR1 KGHSH and CDR2 LQKENI. Trimming cost V 2 bases and J 7 bases; bases outside gene matches: 11. DNA for the CDR3: TGTGCCAGCTCACCAACAACTAGCGAGCGTAAGGAGCAGTACTTC. It is translated as CASSPTTSERKEQYF. Filled out from reference TRBV18 and TRBJ2-7, the complete variable domain reads NAGVMQNPRHLVRRRGQEARLRCSPMKGHSHVYWYRQLPEEGLKFMVYLQKENIIDESGMPKERFSAEFPKEGPSILRIQQVVRGDSAAYFCASSPTTSERKEQYFGPGTRLTVT.

This clone came up once. The rearrangement links TRBV20-1 to TRBJ2-1, with 9 positions matching TRBD1. Germline V gives CDR1 DFQATT, CDR2 SNEGSKA (reference sequence). Trimming removed 3 bases from V and 7 bases from J; junction bases left unmatched: 7. The CDR3 runs to 14 residues. CDR3 protein: CSASPGQGANEQFF. The CDR3 nucleotides are TGCAGTGCTAGTCCGGGACAGGGTGCAAATGAGCAGTTCTTC.

This clone was detected once. The chain is built from TRBV7-3 and TRBJ2-5, with D possibly TRBD2 on 7 matching bases. Germline V lookup: CDR1 SGHTA, CDR2 FQGTGA. This CDR3 has 15 amino acids. Trimming left V 0 bases short and J 3 bases short, with 11 bases between. DNA of the CDR3: TGTGCCAGCAGCTTAACGGGGGCGGGAGAAGAGACCCAGTACTTC. Protein sequence: CASSLTGAGEETQYF. Full variable domain (outside the CDR3, taken from reference TRBV7-3 and TRBJ2-5): GAGVSQTPSNKVTEKGKYVELRCDPISGHTALYWYRQSLGQGPEFLIYFQGTGAADDSGLPNDRFFAVRPEGSVSTLKIQRTERGDSAVYLCASSLTGAGEETQYFGPGTRLLVL.

The chain employs TRBV28 and TRBJ2-7, with TRBD2 as a possible D gene (7 bases). Germline V CDR1 and CDR2: MDHEN, SYDVKM. V was trimmed by 8 bases and J by 2 bases, leaving 19 bases between them. The CDR3 runs to 15 residues. Here the CDR3 DNA reads TGTGCCAGCCAAGGGGGGGGCGGGATACCCTACGAGCAGTACTTC. Its protein is CASQGGGGIPYEQYF.

The chain recombines TRBV30 with TRBJ1-2, with D possibly matching TRBD1 (5 bases). Germline V gene sequence: CDR1 GTSNPN, CDR2 SVGIG (reference sequence). Between the trimmed V and J ends, which lost 0 bases and 6 bases, there was a span of 14 bases. This CDR3 comprises 14 residues. The CDR3 loop reads CAWSVARAGDGYTF. Here the CDR3 DNA reads TGTGCCTGGAGTGTAGCCAGGGCGGGGGATGGCTACACCTTC.

The J gene is TRBJ2-7, the V gene TRBV10-2; possibly TRBD1 for D (6 bases). This CDR3 is 13 amino acids long. Per germline, CDR1 WSHSY and CDR2 SAAADI. Trimming pared 6 bases from V and 1 base from J, leaving 10 bases between. CDR3: CASRTQGSYEQYF. CDR3 sequence (DNA): TGCGCCAGCAGGACACAGGGTTCCTACGAGCAGTACTTC.

V is TRBV27 and J is TRBJ1-6; D not certain. The ends were cut back, 2 bases at V and 8 bases at J, with 7 bases in the middle. Germline CDR1 reads MNHEY; CDR2 reads SMNVEV (reference sequence). The CDR3 runs to 13 residues. The CDR3 protein is CASSLTVDSPLHF. The CDR3 DNA is TGTGCCAGCAGTTTAACAGTGGATTCACCCCTCCACTTT.

The chain recombines TRBV10-2 with TRBJ2-7; the match to TRBD2 covers 9 bases. The CDR3 is 17 amino acids. V shed 4 bases, J shed 1 base, and the junction held 11 bases outside the gene matches. Germline CDR1 reads WSHSY; CDR2 reads SAAADI. This chain's CDR3 is CASSGPLSGRRSYEQYF. The CDR3 DNA follows: TGCGCCAGCAGTGGCCCCCTTAGCGGGAGACGATCCTACGAGCAGTACTTC.

The chain recombines TRBV18 with TRBJ2-7; maybe TRBD1 (5 bases). The CDR3 runs 13 residues. V lost 2 bases and J 4 bases, leaving 9 bases between the germline ends. Germline V gene sequence: CDR1 KGHSH, CDR2 LQKENI. The CDR3 region has the DNA TGTGCCAGCTCACCATGGTCAGGGTACGAGCAGTACTTC. It codes for CASSPWSGYEQYF.

This chain links TRBV28 with TRBJ1-1, with TRBD1 as a possible D gene (5 bases). The CDR3 totals 12 residues. Germline CDR1 and CDR2: MDHEN and SYDVKM. The ends were cut back, 2 bases at V and 7 bases at J, with 8 bases in the middle. CDR3 nucleotides: TGTGCCAGCAGTTTAACGGGACTTGAAGCTTTCTTT. The encoded protein is CASSLTGLEAFF.

J is TRBJ1-1 and V is TRBV19, with 7 bases aligning to TRBD1. CDR1 is LNHDA and CDR2 is SQIVND in the germline V gene (reference sequence). V trimming: 7 bases; J trimming: 1 base; junction bases outside the gene matches: 6. CDR3 length: 14 residues. CDR3 region: CASTQRTGNTEAFF. CDR3 sequence (DNA): TGTGCCAGTACCCAAAGGACAGGGAACACTGAAGCTTTCTTT.

This clone was seen a handful of times. The chain joins TRBV6-5 to TRBJ1-2; no definite D call. V was clipped by 7 bases and J by 3 bases, with 12 bases between them. Germline CDR1 and CDR2: MNHEY and SVGAGI. This CDR3 contains 13 residues. CDR3 residues: CASTPGGYYGYTF. In nucleotides, the CDR3 is TGTGCCAGCACCCCCGGAGGGTACTATGGCTACACCTTC.

CDR3 amino acids: CARSLGTGKFDHGYTF. The CDR3 nucleotides read TGTGCCAGAAGCTTGGGGACAGGGAAGTTCGACCATGGCTACACCTTC. This chain links TRBV5-3 with TRBJ1-2, with TRBD1 matching 8 bases. TRBV5-3 falls under the ORF class, with uncertain function. The CDR3 covers 16 residues. With V trimmed by 0 bases and J by 6 bases, 10 bases remained unmatched.

The rearrangement uses TRBV5-1 and TRBJ2-1; 16 bases map to TRBD2. Germline loops: CDR1 SGHRS, CDR2 YFSETQ. J gave up 0 bases and V 9 bases, and 6 bases lay outside the gene matches. This CDR3 region has 17 residues. The CDR3 loop is CATGLAGGPSSYNEQFF. CDR3 DNA: TGCGCCACGGGACTAGCGGGAGGGCCGAGCTCCTACAATGAGCAGTTCTTC. The whole variable domain, remainder taken from reference TRBV5-1 and TRBJ2-1, is KAGVTQTPRYLIKTRGQQVTLSCSPISGHRSVSWYQQTPGQGLQFLFEYFSETQRNKGNFPGRFSGRQFSNSRSEMNVSTLELGDSALYLCATGLAGGPSSYNEQFFGPGTRLTVL.

The rearrangement links TRBV5-4 to TRBJ2-1; D possibly corresponds to TRBD1 (6 bases). Germline V gives CDR1 SGHNT, CDR2 YYREEE (reference sequence). V lost 4 bases and J 9 bases, leaving 14 bases between the germline ends. The CDR3 has 13 amino acids. The CDR3 coding sequence is TGTGCCAGCAGCGGGGGCCAGGACGGTGAGCAGTTCTTC. This translates into CASSGGQDGEQFF.